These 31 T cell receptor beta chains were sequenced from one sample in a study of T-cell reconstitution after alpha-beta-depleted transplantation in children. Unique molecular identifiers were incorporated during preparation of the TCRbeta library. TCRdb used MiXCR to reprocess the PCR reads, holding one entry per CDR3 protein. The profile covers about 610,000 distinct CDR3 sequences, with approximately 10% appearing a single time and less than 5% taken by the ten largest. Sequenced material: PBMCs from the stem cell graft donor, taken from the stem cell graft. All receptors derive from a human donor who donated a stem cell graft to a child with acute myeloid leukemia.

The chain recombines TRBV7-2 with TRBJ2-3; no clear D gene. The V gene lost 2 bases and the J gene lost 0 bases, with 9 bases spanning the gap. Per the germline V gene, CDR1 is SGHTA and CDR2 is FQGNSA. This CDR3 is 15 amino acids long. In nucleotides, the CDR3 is TGTGCCAGCAGCTTAAGGGCGGACAGCACAGATACGCAGTATTTT. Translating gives CASSLRADSTDTQYF.

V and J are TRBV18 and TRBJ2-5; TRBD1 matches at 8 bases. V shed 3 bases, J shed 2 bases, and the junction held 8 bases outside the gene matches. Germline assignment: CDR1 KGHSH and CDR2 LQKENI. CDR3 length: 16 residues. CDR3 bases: TGTGCCAGCTCACCTTTGCCAGGGGGCAAGCAAGAGACCCAGTACTTC. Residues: CASSPLPGGKQETQYF. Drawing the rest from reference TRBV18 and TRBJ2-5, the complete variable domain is NAGVMQNPRHLVRRRGQEARLRCSPMKGHSHVYWYRQLPEEGLKFMVYLQKENIIDESGMPKERFSAEFPKEGPSILRIQQVVRGDSAAYFCASSPLPGGKQETQYFGPGTRLLVL.

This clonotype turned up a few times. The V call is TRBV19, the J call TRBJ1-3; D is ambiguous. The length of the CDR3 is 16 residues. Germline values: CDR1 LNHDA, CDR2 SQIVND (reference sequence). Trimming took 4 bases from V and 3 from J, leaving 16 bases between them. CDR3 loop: CASSTTAGGLGNTIYF. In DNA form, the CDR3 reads TGTGCCAGTAGTACAACAGCAGGAGGACTTGGAAACACCATATATTTT.

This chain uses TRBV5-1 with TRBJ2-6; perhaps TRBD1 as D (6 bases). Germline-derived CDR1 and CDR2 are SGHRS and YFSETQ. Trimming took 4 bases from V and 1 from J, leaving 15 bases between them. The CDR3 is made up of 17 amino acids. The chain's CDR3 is CASSLRQALSGANVLTF. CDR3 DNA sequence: TGCGCCAGCAGCCTCCGACAGGCCCTGTCTGGGGCCAACGTCCTGACTTTC.

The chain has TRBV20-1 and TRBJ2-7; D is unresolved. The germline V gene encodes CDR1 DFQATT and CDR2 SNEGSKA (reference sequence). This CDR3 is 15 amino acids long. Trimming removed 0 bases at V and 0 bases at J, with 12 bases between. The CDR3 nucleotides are TGCAGTGCTAGAGACCCAGGACGGAACTCCTACGAGCAGTACTTC. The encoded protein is CSARDPGRNSYEQYF.

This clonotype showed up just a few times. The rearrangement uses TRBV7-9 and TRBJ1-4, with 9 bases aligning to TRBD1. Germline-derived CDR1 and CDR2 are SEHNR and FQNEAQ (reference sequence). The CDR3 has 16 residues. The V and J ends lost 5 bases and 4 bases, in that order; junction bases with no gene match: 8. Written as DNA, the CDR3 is TGTGCCAGCAGCCCGGGACAGGGCAATCTTAATGAAAAACTGTTTTTT. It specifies CASSPGQGNLNEKLFF.

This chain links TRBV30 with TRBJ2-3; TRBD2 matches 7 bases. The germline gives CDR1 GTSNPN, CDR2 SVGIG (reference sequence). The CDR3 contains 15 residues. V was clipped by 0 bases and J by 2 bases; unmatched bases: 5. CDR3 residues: CAWSVTSAYTDTQYF. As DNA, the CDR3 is TGTGCCTGGAGTGTCACTAGCGCCTACACAGATACGCAGTATTTT.

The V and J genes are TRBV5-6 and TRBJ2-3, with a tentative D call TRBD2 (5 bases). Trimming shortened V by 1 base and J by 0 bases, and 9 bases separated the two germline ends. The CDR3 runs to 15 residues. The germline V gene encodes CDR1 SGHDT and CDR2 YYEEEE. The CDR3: CASSLIGESTDTQYF. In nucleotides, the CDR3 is TGTGCCAGCAGCTTGATCGGGGAAAGCACAGATACGCAGTATTTT.

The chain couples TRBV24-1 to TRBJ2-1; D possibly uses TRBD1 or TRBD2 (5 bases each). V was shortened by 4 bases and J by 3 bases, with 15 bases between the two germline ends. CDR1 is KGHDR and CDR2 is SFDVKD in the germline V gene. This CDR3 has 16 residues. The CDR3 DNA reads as TGTGCCACCAGTGACCCCGGGACGGCATTCTACAATGAGCAGTTCTTC. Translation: CATSDPGTAFYNEQFF.

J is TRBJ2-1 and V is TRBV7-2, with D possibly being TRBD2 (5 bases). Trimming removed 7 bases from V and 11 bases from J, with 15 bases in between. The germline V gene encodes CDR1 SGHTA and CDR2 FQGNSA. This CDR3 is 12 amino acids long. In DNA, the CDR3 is TGTGCCAGCACCGCGGGCAGGCTACAGCAGTTCTTC. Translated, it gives CASTAGRLQQFF.

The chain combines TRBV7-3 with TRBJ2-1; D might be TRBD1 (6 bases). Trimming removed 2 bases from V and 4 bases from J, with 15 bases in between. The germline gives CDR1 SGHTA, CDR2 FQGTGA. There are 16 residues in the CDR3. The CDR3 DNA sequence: TGTGCCAGCAGCTTACAAGGGACAAAGCCTTACAATGAGCAGTTCTTC. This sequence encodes CASSLQGTKPYNEQFF.

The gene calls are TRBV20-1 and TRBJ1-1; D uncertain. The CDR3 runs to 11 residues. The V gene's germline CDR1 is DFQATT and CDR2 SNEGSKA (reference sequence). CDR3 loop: CSEGRGTEAFF. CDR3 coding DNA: TGCAGCGAAGGACGGGGCACTGAAGCTTTCTTT.

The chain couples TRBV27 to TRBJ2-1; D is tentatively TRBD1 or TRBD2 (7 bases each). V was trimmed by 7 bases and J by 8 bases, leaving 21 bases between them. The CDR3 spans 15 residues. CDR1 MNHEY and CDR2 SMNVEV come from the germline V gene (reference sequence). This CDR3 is CASTRDREGNDEQFF. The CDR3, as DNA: TGTGCCAGCACCCGCGACAGGGAGGGTAATGATGAGCAGTTCTTC.

The CDR3 here is CASSSKTSGRLSGEQYF. In DNA, the CDR3 is TGTGCCAGCAGTTCCAAGACTAGCGGGAGGTTATCTGGCGAGCAGTACTTC. This chain connects TRBV12-3 or TRBV12-4 to TRBJ2-7, with 13 bases that match TRBD2. There are 17 residues in the CDR3. V dropped 4 bases and J dropped 6; count of bases not matched to a gene: 12.

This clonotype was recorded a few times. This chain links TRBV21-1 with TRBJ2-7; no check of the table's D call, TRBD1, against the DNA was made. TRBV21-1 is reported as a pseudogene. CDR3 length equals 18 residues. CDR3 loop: CASSKDPPRTGSSYEQYF. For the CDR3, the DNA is TGTGCCAGCAGCAAAGACCCCCCCCGGACAGGCAGCTCCTACGAGCAGTACTTC.

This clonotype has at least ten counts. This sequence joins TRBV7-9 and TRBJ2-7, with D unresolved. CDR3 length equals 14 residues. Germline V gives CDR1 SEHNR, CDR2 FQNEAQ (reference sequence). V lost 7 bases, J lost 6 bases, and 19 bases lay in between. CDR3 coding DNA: TGTGCCAGCATTCAAAGCATGGCAGCCTCCGAGCAGTACTTC. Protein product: CASIQSMAASEQYF.

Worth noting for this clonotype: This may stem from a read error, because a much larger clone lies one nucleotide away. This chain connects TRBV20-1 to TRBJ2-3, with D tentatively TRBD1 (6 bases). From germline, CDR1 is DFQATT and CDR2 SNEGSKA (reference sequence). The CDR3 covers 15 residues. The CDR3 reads CSASLRQVSTDTQDF. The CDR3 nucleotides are TGCAGTGCTAGCCTCCGACAGGTTAGCACAGATACGCAGGATTTT.

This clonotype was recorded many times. CDR3 nucleotides: TGTGCCAGCAGCCAGGAGACCGGGGAGCTGTTTTTT. The encoded protein is CASSQETGELFF. The V gene is TRBV4-2, the J gene TRBJ2-2; D remains ambiguous. This CDR3 has 12 amino acids. Germline V gene lookup returns CDR1 LGHNA and CDR2 YNFKEQ. V gave up 3 bases and J gave up 5 bases, with 4 bases separating them.

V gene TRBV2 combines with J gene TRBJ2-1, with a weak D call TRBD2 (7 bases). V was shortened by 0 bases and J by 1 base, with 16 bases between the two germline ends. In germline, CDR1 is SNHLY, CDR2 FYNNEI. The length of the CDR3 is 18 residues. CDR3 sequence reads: CASSEAVGGAGSYNEQFF. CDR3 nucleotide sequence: TGTGCCAGCAGTGAAGCTGTGGGGGGGGCTGGATCCTACAATGAGCAGTTCTTC. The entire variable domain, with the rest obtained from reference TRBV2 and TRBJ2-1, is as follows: EPEVTQTPSHQVTQMGQEVILRCVPISNHLYFYWYRQILGQKVEFLVSFYNNEISEKSEIFDDQFSVERPDGSNFTLKIRSTKLEDSAMYFCASSEAVGGAGSYNEQFFGPGTRLTVL.

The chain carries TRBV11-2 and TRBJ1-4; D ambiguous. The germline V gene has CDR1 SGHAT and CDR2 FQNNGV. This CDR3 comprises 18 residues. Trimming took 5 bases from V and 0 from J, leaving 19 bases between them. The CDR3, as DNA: TGTGCCAGCAGCCCCCGGAAGATCGAAAGTGCAACTAATGAAAAACTGTTTTTT. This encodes CASSPRKIESATNEKLFF.

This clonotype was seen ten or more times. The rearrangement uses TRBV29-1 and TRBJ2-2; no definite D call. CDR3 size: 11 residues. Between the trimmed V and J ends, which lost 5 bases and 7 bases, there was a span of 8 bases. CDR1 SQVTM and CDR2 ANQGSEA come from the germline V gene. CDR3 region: CSVKRSGELFF. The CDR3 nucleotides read TGCAGCGTTAAAAGAAGCGGGGAGCTGTTTTTT.

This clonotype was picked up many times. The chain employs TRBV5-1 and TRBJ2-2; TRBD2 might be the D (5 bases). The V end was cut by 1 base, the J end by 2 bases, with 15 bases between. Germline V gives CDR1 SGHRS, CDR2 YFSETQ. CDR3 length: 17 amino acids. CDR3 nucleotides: TGCGCCAGCAGCTTGTTGCCCCCGGACTTAAACACCGGGGAGCTGTTTTTT. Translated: CASSLLPPDLNTGELFF.

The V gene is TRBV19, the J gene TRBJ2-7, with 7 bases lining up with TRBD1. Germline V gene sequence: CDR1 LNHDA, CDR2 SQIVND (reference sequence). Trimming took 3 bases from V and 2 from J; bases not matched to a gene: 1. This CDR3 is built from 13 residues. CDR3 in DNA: TGTGCCAGTAGTATTGACAGGGCCTACGAGCAGTACTTC. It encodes CASSIDRAYEQYF. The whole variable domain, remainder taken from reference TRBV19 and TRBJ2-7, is DGGITQSPKYLFRKEGQNVTLSCEQNLNHDAMYWYRQDPGQGLRLIYYSQIVNDFQKGDIAEGYSVSREKKESFPLTVTSAQKNPTAFYLCASSIDRAYEQYFGPGTRLTVT.

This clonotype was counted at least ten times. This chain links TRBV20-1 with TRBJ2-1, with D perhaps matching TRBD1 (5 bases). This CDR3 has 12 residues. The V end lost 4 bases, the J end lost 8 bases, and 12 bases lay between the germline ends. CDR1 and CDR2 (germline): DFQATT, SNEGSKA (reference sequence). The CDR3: CSANQGVHEQFF. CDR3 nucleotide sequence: TGCAGTGCTAACCAGGGTGTCCATGAGCAGTTCTTC.

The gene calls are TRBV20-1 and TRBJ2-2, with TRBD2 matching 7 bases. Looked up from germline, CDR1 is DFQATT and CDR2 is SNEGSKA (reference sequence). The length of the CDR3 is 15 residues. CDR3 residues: CSATAKRDDTGELFF. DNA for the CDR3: TGCAGCGCCACGGCCAAGCGGGATGACACCGGGGAGCTGTTTTTT.

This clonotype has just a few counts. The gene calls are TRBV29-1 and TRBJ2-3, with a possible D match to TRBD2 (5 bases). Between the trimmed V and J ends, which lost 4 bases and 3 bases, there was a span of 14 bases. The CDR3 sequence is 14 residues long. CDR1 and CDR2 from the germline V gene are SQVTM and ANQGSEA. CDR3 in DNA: TGCAGCGTTGTCGGTGCGGGTGGGACAGATACGCAGTATTTT. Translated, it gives CSVVGAGGTDTQYF.

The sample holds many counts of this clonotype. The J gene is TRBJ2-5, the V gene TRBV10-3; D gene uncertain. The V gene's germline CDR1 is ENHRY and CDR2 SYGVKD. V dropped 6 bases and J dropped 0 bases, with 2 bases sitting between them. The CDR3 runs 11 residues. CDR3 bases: TGTGCCATCAGGAACCAAGAGACCCAGTACTTC. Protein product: CAIRNQETQYF.

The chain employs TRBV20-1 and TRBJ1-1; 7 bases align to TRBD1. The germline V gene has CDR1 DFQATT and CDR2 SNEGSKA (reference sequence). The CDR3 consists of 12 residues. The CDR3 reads CTPGGGDTEAFF. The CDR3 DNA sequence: TGCACCCCAGGGGGTGGGGACACTGAAGCTTTCTTT.

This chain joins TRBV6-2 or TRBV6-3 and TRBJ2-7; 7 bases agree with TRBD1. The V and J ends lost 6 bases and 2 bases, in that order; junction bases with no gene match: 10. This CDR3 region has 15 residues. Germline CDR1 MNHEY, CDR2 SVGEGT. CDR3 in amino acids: CASSFLDRETYEQYF. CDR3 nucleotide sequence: TGTGCCAGCAGCTTCCTCGACAGGGAGACCTACGAGCAGTACTTC.

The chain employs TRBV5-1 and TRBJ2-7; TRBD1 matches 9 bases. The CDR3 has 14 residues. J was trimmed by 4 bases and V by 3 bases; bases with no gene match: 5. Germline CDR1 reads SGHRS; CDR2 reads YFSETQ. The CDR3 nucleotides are TGCGCCAGCAGCTCCCGACAGGGGGATTACGAGCAGTACTTC. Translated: CASSSRQGDYEQYF.

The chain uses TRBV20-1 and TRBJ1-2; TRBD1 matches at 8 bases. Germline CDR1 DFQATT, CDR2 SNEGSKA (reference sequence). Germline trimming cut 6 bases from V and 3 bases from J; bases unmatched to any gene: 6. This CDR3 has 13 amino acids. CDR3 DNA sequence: TGCAGTGCGCGGACAGGGCGCGACTATGGCTACACCTTC. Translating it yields CSARTGRDYGYTF.